This TCR beta chain originates from a study of PD-L1 blockade in urothelial cancer. Study background: Investigators checked blood 3 weeks (second dose) and 6 weeks after treatment start.

TCRdb keeps only in-frame clones here, not all; method: immunoSEQ multiplex PCR. The table shows 85,000 to 95,000 clones, with 85% to 90% occurring only once. The ends lost 2 bases at V and 0 bases at J; junction bases unmatched: 6. Germline-derived CDR1 and CDR2 are SQVTM and ANQGSEA. The CDR3 is 16 amino acids. As for time point: pretreatment peripheral blood. This material consisted of PBMCs, taken around atezolizumab (anti-PD-L1) treatment. This TCR was sampled from a man aged 60-69 years with urothelial cancer. The chain joins TRBV29-1 to TRBJ2-1, with 8 nucleotides matching TRBD1. The CDR3 DNA follows: TGCAGCGTTGAACCTTGGACAGGGTCCTCCTACAATGAGCAGTTCTTC. It is translated as CSVEPWTGSSYNEQFF.